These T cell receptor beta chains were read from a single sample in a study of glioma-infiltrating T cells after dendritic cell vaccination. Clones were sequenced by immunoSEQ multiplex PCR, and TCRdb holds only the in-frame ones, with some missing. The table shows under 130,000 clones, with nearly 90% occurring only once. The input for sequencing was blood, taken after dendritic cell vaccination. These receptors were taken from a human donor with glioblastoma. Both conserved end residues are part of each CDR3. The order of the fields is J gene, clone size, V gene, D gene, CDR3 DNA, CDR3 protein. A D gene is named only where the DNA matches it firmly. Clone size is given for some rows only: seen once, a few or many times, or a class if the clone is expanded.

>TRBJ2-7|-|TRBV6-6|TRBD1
TGTGCCAGCAGTTACTCGCGGACAGGGGGGTACGAGCAGTACTTC
CASSYSRTGGYEQYF
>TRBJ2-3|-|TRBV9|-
TGTGCCAGCAGCGTAGTGAACTCCTTACAGACAGATACGCAGTATTTT
CASSVVNSLQTDTQYF
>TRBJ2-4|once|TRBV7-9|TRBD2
TGTGCCAGCAGCACAGGTGGGCAGCGGGGGGGCCGGAAAAACATTCAGTACTTC
CASSTGGQRGGRKNIQYF
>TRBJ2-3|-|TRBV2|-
TGTGCCAGCAGCCCTACAGATACGCAGTATTTT
CASSPTDTQYF
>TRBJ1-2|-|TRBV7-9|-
TGTGCCAGCAGCTTAGACCTGACAGGCCCCTATGGCTACACCTTC
CASSLDLTGPYGYTF
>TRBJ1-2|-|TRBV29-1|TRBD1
TGCAGCGTTGAAGATTTACAGGGGTATGGCTACACCTTC
CSVEDLQGYGYTF
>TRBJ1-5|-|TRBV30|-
TGTGCCTGGAGCCCCGGACAGCCAAATCAGCCCCAGCATTTT
CAWSPGQPNQPQHF
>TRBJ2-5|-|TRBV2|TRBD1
TGTGCCAGCAGCAAGGACAGGGGAGGGGAGACCCAGTACTTC
CASSKDRGGETQYF
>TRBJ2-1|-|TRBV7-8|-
TGTGCCAGCAGCTTTATCCGGGAGTCCGATGAGCAGTTCTTC
CASSFIRESDEQFF
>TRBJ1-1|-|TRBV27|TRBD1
TGTGCCAGCAGTTTATCGGGGGACAGGGTGTCGACTGAAGCTTTCTTT
CASSLSGDRVSTEAFF
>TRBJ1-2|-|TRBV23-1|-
TGCGCCAGCAGTCAATCACTCCGAGTTGGCTACACCTTC
CASSQSLRVGYTF
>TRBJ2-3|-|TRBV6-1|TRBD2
TGTGCCAGCAGTGACCCCCGGGATAGCGGGAGAGATACGCAGTATTTT
CASSDPRDSGRDTQYF
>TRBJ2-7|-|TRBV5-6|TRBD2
TGTGCCAGCACTCAACTAGCGGCGTATGAGCAGTACTTC
CASTQLAAYEQYF
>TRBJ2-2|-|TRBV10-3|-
TGTGCCATCAGTGAGGGCAGGTTGTGGAAGAACACCGGGGAGCTGTTTTTT
CAISEGRLWKNTGELFF
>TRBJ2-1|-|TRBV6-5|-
TGTGCCAGCAGTTATGAGAGTATGGCCTACAATGAGCAGTTCTTC
CASSYESMAYNEQFF
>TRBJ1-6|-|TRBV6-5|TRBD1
TGTGCCAGCATGCCGAGACAGGGATCCCTCCACTTT
CASMPRQGSLHF
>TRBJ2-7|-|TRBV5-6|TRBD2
TGTGCCAGCAGGACTAGCGGGGCCTACGAGCAGTACTTC
CASRTSGAYEQYF
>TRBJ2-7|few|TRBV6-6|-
TGTGCCAGCAGTTACTCGGCAGGAGGGGTCTACGAGCAGTACTTC
CASSYSAGGVYEQYF
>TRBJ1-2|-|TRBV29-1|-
TGCAGCGTTACCAGGGGCTATGGCTACACCTTC
CSVTRGYGYTF
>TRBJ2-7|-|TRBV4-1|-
TGCGCCAGCAGCCAAGGAGCGGCGTTTGGACCCTCCTACGAGCAGTACTTC
CASSQGAAFGPSYEQYF
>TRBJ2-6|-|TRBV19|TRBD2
TGTGCCACAGGGACTAGCGGGGGATCTGGGGCCAACGTCCTGACTTTC
CATGTSGGSGANVLTF
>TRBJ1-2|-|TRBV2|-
TGTGCCAGCAGTGAAGGGTCTTCAGGGGCCGTGGGCTACACCTTC
CASSEGSSGAVGYTF
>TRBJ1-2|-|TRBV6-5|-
TGTGCCAGCAGTGGGGCGGGGGGGGCAGGCTATGGCTACACCTTC
CASSGAGGAGYGYTF
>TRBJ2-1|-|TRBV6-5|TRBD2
TGTGCCAGCAGTCCCACGGGGGGACGGTCCTCGCAGTTCTTC
CASSPTGGRSSQFF
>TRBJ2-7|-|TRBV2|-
TGTGCCAGCAGTTGGGGCCAGAGCTCCTACGAGCAGTACTTC
CASSWGQSSYEQYF
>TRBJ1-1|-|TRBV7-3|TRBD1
TGTGCCAGCAGCGCCGGGACAGGGGACACTGAAGCTTTCTTT
CASSAGTGDTEAFF
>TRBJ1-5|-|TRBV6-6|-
TGTGCCAGCAGGCCCGAGGGACACTTAGTGAATCAGCCCCAGCATTTT
CASRPEGHLVNQPQHF
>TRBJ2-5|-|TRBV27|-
TGTGCCAGCAGTTTACAGGAGACCCAGTACTTC
CASSLQETQYF
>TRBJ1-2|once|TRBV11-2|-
TGTGCCAGCAGCTCACAGGGAGTCTATGGCTACACCTTC
CASSSQGVYGYTF
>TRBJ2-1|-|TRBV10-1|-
TGCGCCAGCAGTGAGGGGGGGGCGAATGAGCAGTTCTTC
CASSEGGANEQFF
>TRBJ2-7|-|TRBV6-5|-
TGTGCCAGCAGTTACGGCGACTTACAGTACTTC
CASSYGDLQYF
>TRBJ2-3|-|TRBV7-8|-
TGTGCCAGCAGCCCCAACAGGGTTACAGATACGCAGTATTTT
CASSPNRVTDTQYF
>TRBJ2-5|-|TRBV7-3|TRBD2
TGTGCCAGCAGCCTCAGGGAGGGAGAGACCCAGTACTTC
CASSLREGETQYF
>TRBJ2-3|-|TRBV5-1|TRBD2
TGCGCCAGCAGCTTGGAAGCTAGCGGGAATACAGATACGCAGTATTTT
CASSLEASGNTDTQYF
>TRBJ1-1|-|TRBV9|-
TGTGCCAGCAGCGTGGGGAAGGGGGGGATCAACACTGAAGCTTTCTTT
CASSVGKGGINTEAFF
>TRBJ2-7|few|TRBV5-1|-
TGCGCCAGCAGCCTGGATAGTAGCTCCTACGAGCAGTACTTC
CASSLDSSSYEQYF
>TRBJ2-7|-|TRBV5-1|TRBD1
TGCGCCAGCAGCAGCCAAGGGACAGGGGCCTACGAGCAGTACTTC
CASSSQGTGAYEQYF
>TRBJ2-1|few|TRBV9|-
TGTGCCAGCAGCCCGACGAGCGGGTTTGCCTACAATGAGCAGTTCTTC
CASSPTSGFAYNEQFF
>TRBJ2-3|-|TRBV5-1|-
TGCGCCAGCAGACAATACAGTATGGATACGCAGTATTTT
CASRQYSMDTQYF
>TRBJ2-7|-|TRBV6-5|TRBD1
TGTGCCAGCAGTGTGACAGGGGCCACCGTCTACGAGCAGTACTTC
CASSVTGATVYEQYF
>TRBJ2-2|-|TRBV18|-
TGTGCCAGCTCACCAAGGACAGCGAACACCGGGGAGCTGTTTTTT
CASSPRTANTGELFF
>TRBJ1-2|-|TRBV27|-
TGTGCCAGCAGTTTATCGGTCCCTATTGCGGGCTATGGCTACACCTTC
CASSLSVPIAGYGYTF
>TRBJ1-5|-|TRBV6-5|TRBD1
TGTGCCAGCAGTTCGACAGGGAGCAGCAATCAGCCCCAGCATTTT
CASSSTGSSNQPQHF
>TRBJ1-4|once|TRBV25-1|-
TGTGCCAGCACCGACGACAGCGGGAATGAAAAACTGTTTTTT
CASTDDSGNEKLFF
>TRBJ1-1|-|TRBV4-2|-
TGTGCCAGCAGCCAAGGGGGAATTATACAGGGTGCTGGCGCTTTCTTT
CASSQGGIIQGAGAFF
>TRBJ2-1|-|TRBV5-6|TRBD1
TGTGCCAGCATCAAGACAGGGGAGCCCAACAATGAGCAGTTCTTC
CASIKTGEPNNEQFF
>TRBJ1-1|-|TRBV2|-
TGTGCCAGCAGTGAGTTGCAGTCAGACACTGAAGCTTTCTTT
CASSELQSDTEAFF
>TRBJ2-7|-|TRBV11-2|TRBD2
TGTGCCAGCAGCCCCCGGGGACTAGCGGGAGGGAGCGAGCAGTACTTC
CASSPRGLAGGSEQYF
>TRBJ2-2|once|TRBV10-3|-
TGTGCCATGCGACAGCCCGCCGGGGAGCTGTTTTTT
CAMRQPAGELFF
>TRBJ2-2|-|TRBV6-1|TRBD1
TGTGCCAGCAGGCCCGGGACAGGACGCACCGGGGAGCTGTTTTTT
CASRPGTGRTGELFF
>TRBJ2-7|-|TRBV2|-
TGTGCCAGCAAATGGTGGGACTCCTACGAGCAGTACTTC
CASKWWDSYEQYF
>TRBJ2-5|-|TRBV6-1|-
TGTGCCAGCAGTGAATCTTACGGGCAAGAGACCCAGTACTTC
CASSESYGQETQYF
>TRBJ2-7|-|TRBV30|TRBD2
TGTGCCTGGACTCTGGCAGCGGCTAGCGGGGGGCCCCGCTTC
CAWTLAAASGGPRF
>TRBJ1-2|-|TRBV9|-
TGTGCCAGCAGCGTAGCTCCGGGGGAGGAGGGCTACACCTTC
CASSVAPGEEGYTF
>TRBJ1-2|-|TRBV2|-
TGTGCCAGCAGTCCCCACAGGGCCTCAAATGGCTACACCTTC
CASSPHRASNGYTF